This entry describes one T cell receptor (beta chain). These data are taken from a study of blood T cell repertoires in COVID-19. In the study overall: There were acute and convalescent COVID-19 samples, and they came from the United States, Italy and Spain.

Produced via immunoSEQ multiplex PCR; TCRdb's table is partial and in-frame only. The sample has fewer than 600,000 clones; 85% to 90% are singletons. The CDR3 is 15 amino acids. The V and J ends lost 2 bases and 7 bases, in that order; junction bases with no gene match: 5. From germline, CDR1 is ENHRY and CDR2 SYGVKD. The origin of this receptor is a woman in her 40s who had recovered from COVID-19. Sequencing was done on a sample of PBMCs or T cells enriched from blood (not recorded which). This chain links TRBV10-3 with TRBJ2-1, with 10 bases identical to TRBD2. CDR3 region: CAISELGTSVNEQFF. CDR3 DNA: TGTGCCATCAGTGAGCTCGGGACTAGCGTGAATGAGCAGTTCTTC.